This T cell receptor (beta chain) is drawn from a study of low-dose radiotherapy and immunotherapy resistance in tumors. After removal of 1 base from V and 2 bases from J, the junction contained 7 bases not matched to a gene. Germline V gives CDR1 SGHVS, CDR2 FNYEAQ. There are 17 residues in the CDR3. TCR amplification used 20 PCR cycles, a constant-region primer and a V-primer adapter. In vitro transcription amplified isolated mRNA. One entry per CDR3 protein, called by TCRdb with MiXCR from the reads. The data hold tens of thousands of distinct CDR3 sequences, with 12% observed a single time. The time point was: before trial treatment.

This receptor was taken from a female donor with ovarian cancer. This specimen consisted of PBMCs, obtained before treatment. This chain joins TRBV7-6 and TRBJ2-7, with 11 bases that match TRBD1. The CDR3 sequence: CASSLGLRTGGPYEQYF. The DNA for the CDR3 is TGTGCCAGCAGCTTAGGGTTGCGGACAGGGGGCCCCTACGAGCAGTACTTC.